The sequence of this TCR beta chain was determined in a study of long-term antiretroviral therapy in people with HIV. Worth noting for this clone: Its specificity is unknown.

The study's findings and limits: Across all time points, the repertoire was dominated by clones that expanded before ART. ART adherence, viral resistance and therapy changes went undocumented.

With 9 bases clipped from V and 4 bases from J, the junction kept 11 bases outside the gene matches. The CDR3 sequence is 15 residues long. The germline CDR1 and CDR2 sequences are LNHDA and SQIVND (reference sequence). Every donor contributed at least one pre-ART and at least two post-ART PBMC samples. Researchers ran immunoSEQ v3.0 at survey level. Sequencing aimed to cover roughly 40,000-50,000 T-cell genomes per sample. TCRdb keeps only in-frame clones here, not all; method: immunoSEQ multiplex PCR. The repertoire holds about 25,000 clones, just over 85% seen once, with more than 15% in the top ten.

Material: unsorted PBMCs, obtained 1.2 years after starting antiretroviral therapy. The chain carries TRBV19 and TRBJ1-2, with TRBD1 matching over 10 bases. This sequence originates from a man in his fifties or sixties with HIV. The CDR3 loop is CASTTDRGRGYGYTF. DNA of the CDR3: TGTGCCAGCACAACCGACAGGGGGCGCGGCTATGGCTACACCTTC. Together with reference TRBV19 and TRBJ1-2, the CDR3 gives the full variable domain: DGGITQSPKYLFRKEGQNVTLSCEQNLNHDAMYWYRQDPGQGLRLIYYSQIVNDFQKGDIAEGYSVSREKKESFPLTVTSAQKNPTAFYLCASTTDRGRGYGYTFGSGTRLTVV.